This T cell receptor (beta chain) was found in a study of blood T cells in healthy people across ages. Study-level findings and limits: Versus aged donors, long-lived donors had higher diversity and more naive CD4+ cells. Estimates of diversity drawn from one million T cells were considered underestimates. Naive and antigen-experienced cells were not separated, limiting conclusive comparison.

The sample holds a few counts of this clonotype. Its matching antigen is unknown. Germline V gives CDR1 SEHNR, CDR2 FQNEAQ (reference sequence). The CDR3 consists of 15 residues. Deletions cut 3 bases from V and 3 bases from J, with 15 bases between. PCR was performed a second time for about 7 to 12 cycles using a sample-barcoded 5' primer and a J-beta primer mix. Per-sample output comprised a minimum of 3 million paired-end reads containing CDR3. TCRdb reprocessed the 5' RACE reads via MiXCR and lists one record per CDR3 protein. The sample includes 800,000 to 1,000,000 distinct CDR3 sequences, roughly 48% seen only once; the top ten take about an eighth.

The chain links TRBV7-9 to TRBJ2-7; either TRBD1 or TRBD2 may supply D (5 bases each). The clonotype was recovered from a man aged 25 to 40 in good health. The sequenced material came from blood. The CDR3 is CASSFPGTAGYEQYF. CDR3 DNA sequence: TGTGCCAGCAGCTTTCCCGGGACGGCTGGCTACGAGCAGTACTTC.